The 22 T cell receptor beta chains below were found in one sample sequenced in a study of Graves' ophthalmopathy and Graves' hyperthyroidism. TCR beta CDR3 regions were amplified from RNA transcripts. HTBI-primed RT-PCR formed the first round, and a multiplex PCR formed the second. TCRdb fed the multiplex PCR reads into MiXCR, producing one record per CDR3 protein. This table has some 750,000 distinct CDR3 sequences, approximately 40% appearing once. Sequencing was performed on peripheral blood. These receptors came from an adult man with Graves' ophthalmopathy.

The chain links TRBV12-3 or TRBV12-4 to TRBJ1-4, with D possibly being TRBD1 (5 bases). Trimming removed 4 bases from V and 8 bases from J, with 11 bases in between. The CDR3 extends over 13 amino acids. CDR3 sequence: CASSSGFGEKLFF. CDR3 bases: TGTGCCAGCAGTTCAGGGTTTGGGGAAAAACTGTTTTTT.

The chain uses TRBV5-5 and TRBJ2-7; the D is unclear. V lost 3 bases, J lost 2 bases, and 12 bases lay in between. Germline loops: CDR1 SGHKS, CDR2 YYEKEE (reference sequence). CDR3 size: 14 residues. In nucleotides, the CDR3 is TGTGCCAGCAGCTACACGGACGGTCCCTACGAGCAGTACTTC. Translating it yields CASSYTDGPYEQYF.

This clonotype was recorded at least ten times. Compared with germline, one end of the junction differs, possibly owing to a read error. CDR3 sequence reads: CASSLAKQPVRF. The CDR3 DNA reads TGTGCCAGCAGTTTAGCGAAACAGCCGGTTAGGTTT. The genes are TRBV12-3 or TRBV12-4 and TRBJ1-5, with D unresolved. The CDR3 sequence is 12 residues long.

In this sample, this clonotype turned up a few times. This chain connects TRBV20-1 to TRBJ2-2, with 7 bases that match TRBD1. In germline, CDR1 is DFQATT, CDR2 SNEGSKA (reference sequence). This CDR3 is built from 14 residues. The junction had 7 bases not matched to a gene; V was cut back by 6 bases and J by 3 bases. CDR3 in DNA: TGCAGTGCCAGAAAACAGGGGTACACCGGGGAGCTGTTTTTT. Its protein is CSARKQGYTGELFF.

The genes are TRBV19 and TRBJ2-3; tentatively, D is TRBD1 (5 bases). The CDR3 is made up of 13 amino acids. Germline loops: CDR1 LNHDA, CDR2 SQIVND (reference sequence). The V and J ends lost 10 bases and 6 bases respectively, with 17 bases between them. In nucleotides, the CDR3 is TGTGCCACCAGGTCCAGGGCAGAGGATACGCAGTATTTT. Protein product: CATRSRAEDTQYF.

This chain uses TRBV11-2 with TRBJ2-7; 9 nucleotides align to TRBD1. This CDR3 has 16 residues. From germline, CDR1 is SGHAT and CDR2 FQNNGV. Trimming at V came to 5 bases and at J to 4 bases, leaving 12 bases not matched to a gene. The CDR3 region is CASSPVKDRGAYEQYF. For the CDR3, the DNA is TGTGCCAGCAGCCCCGTAAAAGACAGGGGGGCTTACGAGCAGTACTTC.

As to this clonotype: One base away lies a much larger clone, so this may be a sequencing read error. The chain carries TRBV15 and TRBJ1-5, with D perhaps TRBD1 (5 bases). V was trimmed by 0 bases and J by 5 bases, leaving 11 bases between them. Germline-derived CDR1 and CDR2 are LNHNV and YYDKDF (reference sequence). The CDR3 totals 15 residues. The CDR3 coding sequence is TGTGCCACCAGCAGAGACCCATTGACAGATCAGCCCCAGCATTTT. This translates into CATSRDPLTDQPQHF.

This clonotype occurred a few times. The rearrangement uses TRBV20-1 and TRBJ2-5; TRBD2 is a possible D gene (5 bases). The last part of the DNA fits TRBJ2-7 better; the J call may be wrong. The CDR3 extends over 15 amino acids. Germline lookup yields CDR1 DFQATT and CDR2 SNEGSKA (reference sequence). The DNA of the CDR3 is TGCAGTGCTTCTTCTCGGGCACAGACTACCTACGAGCAGTACTTC. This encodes CSASSRAQTTYEQYF.

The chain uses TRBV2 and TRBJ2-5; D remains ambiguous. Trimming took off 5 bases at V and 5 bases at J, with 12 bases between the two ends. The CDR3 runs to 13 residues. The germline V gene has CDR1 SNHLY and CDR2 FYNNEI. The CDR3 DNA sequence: TGTGCCAGCAGTCCTTCTACCGGGGAGACCCAGTACTTC. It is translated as CASSPSTGETQYF.

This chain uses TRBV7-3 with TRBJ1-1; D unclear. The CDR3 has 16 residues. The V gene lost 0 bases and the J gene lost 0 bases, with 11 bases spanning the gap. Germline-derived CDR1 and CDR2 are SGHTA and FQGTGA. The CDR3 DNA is TGTGCCAGCAGCTTAACGCGCGGGGAGATGAACACTGAAGCTTTCTTT. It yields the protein CASSLTRGEMNTEAFF.

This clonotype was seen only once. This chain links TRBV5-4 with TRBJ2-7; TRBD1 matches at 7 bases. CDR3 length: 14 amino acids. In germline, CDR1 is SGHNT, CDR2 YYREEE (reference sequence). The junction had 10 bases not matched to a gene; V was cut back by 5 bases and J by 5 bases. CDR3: CASSRRGGPDEQYF. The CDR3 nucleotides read TGTGCCAGCAGTCGGCGAGGGGGCCCCGACGAGCAGTACTTC.

CDR3 nucleotide sequence: TGCGCCAGCAGCCAAGGGACTGGCTTCACAGATACGCAGTATTTT. This gives the protein CASSQGTGFTDTQYF. V gene TRBV4-3 combines with J gene TRBJ2-3, with D perhaps matching TRBD2 (5 bases). The CDR3 totals 15 residues. Germline V gene lookup returns CDR1 LGHNA and CDR2 YSLEER. Trimming left V 1 base short and J 2 bases short, with 10 bases between.

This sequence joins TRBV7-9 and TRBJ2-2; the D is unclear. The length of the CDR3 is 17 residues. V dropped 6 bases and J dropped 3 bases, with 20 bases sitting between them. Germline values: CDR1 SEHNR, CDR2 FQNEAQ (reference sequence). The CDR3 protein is CASSEAWRSAYTGELFF. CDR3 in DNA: TGTGCCAGCAGTGAAGCTTGGCGGTCAGCCTACACCGGGGAGCTGTTTTTT.

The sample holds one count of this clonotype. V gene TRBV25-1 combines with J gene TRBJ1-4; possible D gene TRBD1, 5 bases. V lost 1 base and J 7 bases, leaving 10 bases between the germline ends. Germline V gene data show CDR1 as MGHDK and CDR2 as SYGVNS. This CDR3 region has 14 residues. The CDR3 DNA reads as TGTGCCAGCAGTGAATCAGGGATAGGTGAAAAACTGTTTTTT. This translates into CASSESGIGEKLFF.

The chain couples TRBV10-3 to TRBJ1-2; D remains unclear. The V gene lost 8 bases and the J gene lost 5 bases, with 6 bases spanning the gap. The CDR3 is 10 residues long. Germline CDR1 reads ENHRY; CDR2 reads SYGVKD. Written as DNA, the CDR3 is TGTGCCATCGGGGTATATGGCTACACCTTC. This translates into CAIGVYGYTF.

CDR3 in amino acids: CASTHGGVSNQPQHF. The DNA of the CDR3 is TGTGCTAGTACCCATGGGGGGGTAAGCAATCAGCCCCAGCATTTT. The V gene is TRBV12-5, the J gene TRBJ1-5, with D maybe TRBD1 (5 bases). V was shortened by 8 bases and J by 1 base, with 15 bases between the two germline ends. The CDR3 loop spans 15 amino acids. Germline CDR1 and CDR2: LGHNT and FRNRAP.

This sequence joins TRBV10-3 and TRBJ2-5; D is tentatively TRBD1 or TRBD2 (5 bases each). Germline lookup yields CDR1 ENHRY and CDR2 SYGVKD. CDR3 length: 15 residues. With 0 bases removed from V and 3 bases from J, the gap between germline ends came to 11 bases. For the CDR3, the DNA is TGTGCCATCAGTGAGTCCCGGGACGGAAAAGAGACCCAGTACTTC. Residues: CAISESRDGKETQYF.

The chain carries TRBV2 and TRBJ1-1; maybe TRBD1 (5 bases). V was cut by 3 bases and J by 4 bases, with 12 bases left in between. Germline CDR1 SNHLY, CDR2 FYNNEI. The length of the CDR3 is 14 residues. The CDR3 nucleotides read TGTGCCAGCAGTGATGGGGGGGTTAGCACTGAAGCTTTCTTT. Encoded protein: CASSDGGVSTEAFF. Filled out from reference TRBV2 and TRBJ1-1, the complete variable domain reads EPEVTQTPSHQVTQMGQEVILRCVPISNHLYFYWYRQILGQKVEFLVSFYNNEISEKSEIFDDQFSVERPDGSNFTLKIRSTKLEDSAMYFCASSDGGVSTEAFFGQGTRLTVV.

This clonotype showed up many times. The CDR3 DNA is TGTGCCAGCTCCGCCTCCACCGGGACAGACTCCTACGAGCAGTACTTC. Translating it yields CASSASTGTDSYEQYF. V usage is TRBV10-3 and J usage is TRBJ2-7, with TRBD1 matching 7 bases. The CDR3 runs to 16 residues. Trimming at V came to 10 bases and at J to 0 bases, leaving 15 bases not matched to a gene. CDR1 and CDR2 (germline): ENHRY, SYGVKD.

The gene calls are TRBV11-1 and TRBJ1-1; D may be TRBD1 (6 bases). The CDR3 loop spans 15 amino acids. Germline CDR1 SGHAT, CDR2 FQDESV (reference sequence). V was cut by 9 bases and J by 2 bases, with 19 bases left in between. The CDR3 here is CARSYGGRGNTEAFF. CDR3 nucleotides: TGTGCCAGAAGTTACGGGGGGCGGGGAAACACTGAAGCTTTCTTT. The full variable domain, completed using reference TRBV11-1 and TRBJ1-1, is EAEVAQSPRYKITEKSQAVAFWCDPISGHATLYWYRQILGQGPELLVQFQDESVVDDSQLPKDRFSAERLKGVDSTLKIQPAELGDSAMYLCARSYGGRGNTEAFFGQGTRLTVV.

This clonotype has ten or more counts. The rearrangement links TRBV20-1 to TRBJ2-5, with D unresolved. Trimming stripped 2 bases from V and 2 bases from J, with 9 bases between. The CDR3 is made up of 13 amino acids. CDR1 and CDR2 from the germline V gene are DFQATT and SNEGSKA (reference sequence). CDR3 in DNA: TGCAGTGCTAGACTAGACCGGCAAGAGACCCAGTACTTC. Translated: CSARLDRQETQYF.

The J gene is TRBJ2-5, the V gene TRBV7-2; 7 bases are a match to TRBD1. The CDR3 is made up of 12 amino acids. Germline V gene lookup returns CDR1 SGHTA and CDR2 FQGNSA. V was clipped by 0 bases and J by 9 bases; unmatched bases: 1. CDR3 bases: TGTGCCAGCAGCTTAGCGACAGGGCCCCAGTACTTC. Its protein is CASSLATGPQYF.